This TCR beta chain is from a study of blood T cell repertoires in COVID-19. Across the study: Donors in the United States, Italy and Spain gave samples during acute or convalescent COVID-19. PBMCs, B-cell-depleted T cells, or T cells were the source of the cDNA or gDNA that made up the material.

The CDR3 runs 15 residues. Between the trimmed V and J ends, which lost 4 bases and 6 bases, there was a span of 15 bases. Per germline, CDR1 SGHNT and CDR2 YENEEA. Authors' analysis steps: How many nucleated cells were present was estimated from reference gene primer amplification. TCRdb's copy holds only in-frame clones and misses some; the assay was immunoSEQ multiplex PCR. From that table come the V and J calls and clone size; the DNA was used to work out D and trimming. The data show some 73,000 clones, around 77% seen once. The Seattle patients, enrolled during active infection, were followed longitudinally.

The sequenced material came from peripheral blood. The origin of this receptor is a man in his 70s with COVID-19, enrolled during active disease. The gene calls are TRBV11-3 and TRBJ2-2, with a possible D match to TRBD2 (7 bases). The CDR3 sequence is CASSSPRGRAGELFF. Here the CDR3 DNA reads TGTGCCAGCAGCTCCCCGCGGGGGCGGGCCGGGGAGCTGTTTTTT.